The TCR beta chain described here comes from a study of metastatic and nonmetastatic thyroid tumors. Study summary: Repertoire comparison spanned blood and tumor or nodule tissue of malignant and benign thyroid patients.

Methods used by the authors: Construction of a distant-metastasis classifier for papillary thyroid cancer relied on CDR3 differences across clinicopathological groups. TCRdb reanalyzed the PCR reads with MiXCR. The V and J calls, along with clone size, are taken from TCRdb and not from the paper's own processing. Among around 50,000 clones listed, roughly 30% were seen once. Of note for this clone: Its target is unknown.

Regarding the study as a whole: Patients with malignant thyroid tumors reportedly had significantly higher TCR beta diversity than those with benign nodules, in blood and tumor.

No patient had received any treatment before thyroid surgery. This TCR was sampled from a female donor with papillary thyroid cancer or a benign thyroid nodule (not recorded which). Some clones in this sample may be carry-over from other donors' samples. Sequencing input: blood.

CDR3 in DNA: TGTGCCAGCAGTGAATCGGGGAGGAGATGGGAGACCCAGTACTTC. Translated, it gives CASSESGRRWETQYF. The chain employs TRBV6-1 and TRBJ2-5; D is possibly TRBD2 (6 bases). There are 15 residues in the CDR3. Germline assignment: CDR1 MNHNS and CDR2 SASEGT. Trimming removed 2 bases at V and 5 bases at J, with 15 bases between.